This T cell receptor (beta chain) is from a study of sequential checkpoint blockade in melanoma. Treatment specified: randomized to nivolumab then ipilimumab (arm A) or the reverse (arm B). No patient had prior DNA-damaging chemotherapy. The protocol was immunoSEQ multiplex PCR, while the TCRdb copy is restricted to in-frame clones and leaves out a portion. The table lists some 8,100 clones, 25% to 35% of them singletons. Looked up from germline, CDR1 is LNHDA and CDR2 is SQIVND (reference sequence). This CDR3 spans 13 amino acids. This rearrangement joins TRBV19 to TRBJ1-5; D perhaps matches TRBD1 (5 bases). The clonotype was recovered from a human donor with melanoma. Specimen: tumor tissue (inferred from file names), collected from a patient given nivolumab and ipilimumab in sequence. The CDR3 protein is CAGGMRGNQPQHF. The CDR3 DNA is TGTGCTGGGGGGATGAGGGGCAATCAGCCCCAGCATTTT.